The T cell receptor beta chain described here comes from a study of blood T cell repertoires in COVID-19. Background on the study: Donors in the United States, Italy and Spain gave samples during acute or convalescent COVID-19. PBMCs, B-cell-depleted T cells, or T cells were the source of the cDNA or gDNA that made up the material.

Authors' processing steps: Reference gene primer amplification yielded estimated nucleated cell counts. Clones were read by immunoSEQ multiplex PCR, and TCRdb kept only the in-frame ones, dropping some. Clone size and the V and J calls come from that table; the DNA yielded D and trimming. The table includes about 48,000 clones, over 75% detected once. Seattle patients were enrolled during active infection and followed longitudinally. From germline, CDR1 is MDHEN and CDR2 SYDVKM. Trimming removed 8 bases from V and 6 bases from J; junction bases left unmatched: 20. The CDR3 contains 19 residues. This receptor was identified in a woman of 80 years or more with COVID-19, enrolled during active disease. Sequencing was performed on peripheral blood. The rearrangement links TRBV28 to TRBJ1-6, with TRBD1 matching over 9 bases. CDR3 bases: TGTGCCAGCGCCCAGGGACAGGGTGTCTCCTGGGAAGCTAATTCACCCCTCCACTTT. It encodes CASAQGQGVSWEANSPLHF.